The clone carrying this T cell receptor beta chain was recorded at least ten times. Its antigen is still unknown. Amplified TCR beta CDR3 regions derived from RNA transcripts. The HTBI set primed first-round TCR CDR3 RT-PCR. TCRdb called the multiplex PCR reads again in MiXCR, with one record for every CDR3 protein. The sample contains some 510,000 distinct CDR3 sequences, roughly 20% of which appear only once. The data derive from a study of T cells in Graves' hyperthyroidism and ophthalmopathy. Points from the study as a whole: Most thyroid clonotypes that were expanded above 0.001 also turned up in blood.

PBMCs came from over 8.5 ml fresh peripheral blood. The CDR3 length is 15 residues. Unmatched junction bases numbered 10, after V lost 4 bases and J lost 7 bases. CDR1 and CDR2 from the germline V gene are SNHLY and FYNNEI. The clonotype comes from a man between 18 and 35 years old with Graves' hyperthyroidism. Material for sequencing was blood. V usage is TRBV2 and J usage is TRBJ1-1; 9 positions match TRBD1. The CDR3 region has the DNA TGTGCCAGCAGTGTCGACAGGGGGAGGATTAATGAAGCTTTCTTT. It encodes CASSVDRGRINEAFF.